This record concerns one T cell receptor (beta chain) sequence. Its antigen is currently not known. No much larger clone exists at a distance of one base, and base qualities are not known. TCRbeta CDR3 regions were sequenced with the immunoSEQ Assay. After extraction, genomic DNA underwent amplification by bias-controlled multiplex PCR, followed by high-throughput sequencing. In the source study's methods: To quantify the absolute abundance of every unique TCRbeta CDR3 region, sequences were collapsed and filtered. T cell fraction was estimated by normalizing TCRbeta template counts to usable DNA, with usable DNA measured through amplification of reference genes found in all nucleated cells. Repertoire TCRs were annotated as SARS-CoV-2-specific when V gene, CDR3 amino acid sequence and J gene were exactly matched to a known reactive TCR set. The reference SARS-CoV-2 TCR set was obtained from MIRA and was filtered for enrichment in COVID-19-positive ImmuneCODE repertoires, whereby public or cross-reactive TCRs were removed. Drawing on the MIRA antigens, annotated TCRs were analysed further at the level of specific ORF or position within ORF. Breadth was defined as the number of annotated unique rearrangements divided by the total number of unique productive rearrangements, and depth was defined as the summed frequency of the annotated unique rearrangements. Two-sided Wilcoxon rank-sum tests were used to compare TCR breadth between groups. The table was pulled from immuneACCESS by TCRdb, which kept in-frame rearrangements only. Such tables lose some clones; where checked, under half of the loss comes from unresolved V genes, and the rest has no known cause. Clone size and V and J calls were adopted from that table, with D and trimming inferred from the DNA. This sample has about 440,000 clones in its table, and about 92% of those were observed once. The ten most abundant clones make up less than 4.5% of the sample.

This entry belongs to a study of Ad26.COV2.S vaccination and SARS-CoV-2 variants (dated by TCRdb to the early 2020s). About the full investigation: Donors in the vaccine arm were drawn from COV1001, a phase I-IIa trial of Ad26.COV2.S in healthy adults that was multicentre, randomized, double-blind and placebo-controlled. Investigators remained blinded to trial group allocation during experiments and outcome assessment. The specificity and breadth of SARS-CoV-2-reactive T cell receptors after Ad26.COV2.S vaccination were assessed by TCRbeta repertoire sequencing. A total of approximately 32 samples were included in the TCR-sequenced set, comprising roughly 19 Ad26.COV2.S vaccine recipients, 5 placebo recipients and 8 SARS-CoV-2 convalescent individuals. Ad26.COV2.S was administered intramuscularly at 5 x 10^10 or 1 x 10^11 viral particles, either as a single shot or as two shots given 56 days apart. Trial participants were randomized into five groups of five: low-dose or high-dose Ad26.COV2.S given once or twice, or placebo on both occasions. The investigation overall reported the following: The study was not powered to compare responses between vaccine doses or regimens. According to the authors, total T cell responses may have been underestimated by the TCR breadth and depth analyses. Vaccine and placebo recipients had similar non-spike TCR breadth, a finding consistent with the vaccine containing only spike. After vaccination, substantial breadth of spike-specific CD8+ and CD4+ T cell responses was reported. Higher spike-specific TCR breadth was observed in Ad26.COV2.S recipients than in placebo recipients (P = 0.0014).

This specimen's treatment or condition label, per the study, means: some 20 received Ad26.COV2.S at low or high dose, single or two shots; about 5 received placebo; per-sample allocation not given. Repertoires of vaccine and placebo recipients were sequenced from samples taken on day 63 after the first injection. Cohort 1b enrolled around 24 adults aged 18-55 years at a single site in Boston, USA, between 29 July and 7 August 2020. Ad26.COV2.S was a replication-incompetent adenovirus type 26 vector that expressed a prefusion-stabilized SARS-CoV-2 spike protein derived from the original Wuhan strain. In the germline V gene (reference sequence), CDR1 corresponds to SEHNR and CDR2 to FQNEAQ. The V and J ends are trimmed by 5 bases and 1 base, leaving 12 bases between them. The CDR3 sequence holds 14 residues, the cysteine and phenylalanine included. Just the 42-base CDR3 DNA is kept, in frame starting at base 1.

This chain is built from TRBV7-9 and TRBJ2-7; no D gene is confidently identified. Material: peripheral blood, obtained in a trial of Ad26.COV2.S vaccine versus placebo. The sequence was obtained from a person aged 18-60 years who received the Ad26.COV2.S COVID-19 vaccine or a placebo. The CDR3 sequence is CASSPLTNSYEQYF. The nucleotide sequence is TGTGCCAGCAGCCCCTTAACAAATTCCTACGAGCAGTACTTC.